A single sample is the source of the 10 T cell receptor beta chains below, sequenced in a study of T cell responses to AZD1222 COVID-19 vaccine. Using immunoSEQ multiplex PCR, the repertoire was profiled, and TCRdb retains in-frame clones only, with some absent. The sample records some 150,000 clones, 88% being singletons. This material consisted of peripheral blood, taken 28 days after the second dose of the MenACWY control vaccine. The receptor source for this set is an adult who received the MenACWY meningococcal vaccine as a control.

The rearrangement uses TRBV15 and TRBJ2-3; no reliable D call. Germline assignment: CDR1 LNHNV and CDR2 YYDKDF (reference sequence). V was shortened by 5 bases and J by 2 bases, with 8 bases between the two germline ends. This CDR3 region has 13 residues. As DNA, the CDR3 is TGTGCCACCAGCCCCCGGCCCACAGATACGCAGTATTTT. Translating gives CATSPRPTDTQYF.

The V and J genes are TRBV10-2 and TRBJ2-1, with unresolved D. The CDR3 totals 11 residues. V was cut by 5 bases and J by 6 bases, with 5 bases left in between. Germline V gene data show CDR1 as WSHSY and CDR2 as SAAADI. The CDR3 spells CASSPSNEQFF. For the CDR3, the DNA is TGCGCCAGCAGTCCCTCCAATGAGCAGTTCTTC.

The chain recombines TRBV28 with TRBJ1-6; D might be TRBD1 (6 bases). The CDR3 has 16 residues. Germline assignment: CDR1 MDHEN and CDR2 SYDVKM. V lost 2 bases to trimming and J lost 13 bases, with 21 bases between them. CDR3 sequence reads: CASSLTGQGRPMPLHF. The CDR3 region has the DNA TGTGCCAGCAGTTTAACGGGGCAGGGGCGGCCGATGCCCCTCCACTTT.

This chain links TRBV11-3 with TRBJ2-3, with D unresolved. V shed 2 bases and J shed 6 bases, with 18 bases lying between them. The CDR3 loop spans 16 amino acids. Germline V CDR1 and CDR2: SGHNT, YENEEA. Here the CDR3 DNA reads TGTGCCAGCAGCTTAATCGCAAGGTTAGATACGGATACGCAGTATTTT. Translated, it gives CASSLIARLDTDTQYF.

This clone has just a few counts. V is TRBV18 and J is TRBJ2-7; a possible D gene is TRBD2 (6 bases). Per germline, CDR1 KGHSH and CDR2 LQKENI. This CDR3 region has 12 residues. V lost 2 bases and J lost 5, with 7 bases in between. The DNA for the CDR3 is TGTGCCAGCTCACCATCGGGGGACGAGCAGTACTTC. Protein product: CASSPSGDEQYF.

The V and J genes are TRBV6-6 and TRBJ1-5, with 9 nucleotides matching TRBD1. V trimming: 6 bases; J trimming: 11 bases; junction bases outside the gene matches: 11. The V gene's germline CDR1 is MNHNY and CDR2 SVGAGI (reference sequence). This CDR3 comprises 14 residues. The CDR3 is CASRLGQGGRSQHF. The CDR3 bases are TGTGCCAGCAGACTGGGACAGGGCGGTAGGTCCCAGCATTTT.

The CDR3 here is CASTRQSAGSSYEQYF. The CDR3 DNA is TGTGCCAGCACAAGACAATCAGCGGGAAGCTCCTACGAGCAGTACTTC. The chain combines TRBV3-1 (or the pseudogene TRBV3-2) with TRBJ2-7; 7 bases match TRBD2. CDR3 length: 16 amino acids. V dropped 7 bases and J dropped 0; count of bases not matched to a gene: 12. The germline V gene encodes CDR1 LGHDT and CDR2 YNNKEL (reference sequence).

V and J are TRBV19 and TRBJ1-1; D remains unclear. Trimming pared 0 bases from V and 4 bases from J, leaving 12 bases between. CDR1 is LNHDA and CDR2 is SQIVND in the germline V gene (reference sequence). The CDR3 is 15 amino acids. As DNA, the CDR3 is TGTGCCAGTAGTATAGAAGCCAGCCGGGGCACTGAAGCTTTCTTT. Translation gives CASSIEASRGTEAFF.

The V gene is TRBV7-3, the J gene TRBJ2-3; D gene ambiguous. This CDR3 comprises 16 residues. V was cut by 5 bases and J by 1 base, with 16 bases left in between. The germline gives CDR1 SGHTA, CDR2 FQGTGA. The CDR3 nucleotides are TGTGCCAGCAGCGGAGACCCGAAAGGCCGCACAGATACGCAGTATTTT. Its protein product is CASSGDPKGRTDTQYF.

The chain combines TRBV28 with TRBJ1-1; tentatively, D is TRBD1 (6 bases). Germline CDR1 and CDR2: MDHEN and SYDVKM. CDR3 length equals 13 residues. Trimming removed 8 bases at V and 0 bases at J, with 10 bases between. CDR3 nucleotides: TGTGCCAGCTCAGGACAGTTGAACACTGAAGCTTTCTTT. It specifies CASSGQLNTEAFF.